The table lists the clone carrying this TCR beta chain with a count of one. Antigen: not known. The source of the sample is a study of vaccination effects on CD4 cells after COVID-19. Study overall: Participants were vaccinated with two doses of either the BNT162b2 or mRNA-1273 vaccine.

Using immunoSEQ multiplex PCR, the repertoire was profiled, and TCRdb retains in-frame clones only, with some absent. Found here are 74,000 or so clones, about four fifths of them singletons; the top ten hold 12%. This CDR3 comprises 15 residues. CDR1 LGHNA and CDR2 YNFKEQ come from the germline V gene. Trimming left V 0 bases short and J 2 bases short, with 10 bases between. General study points: There was marked clonal contraction among infection- and vaccine-induced clones late after vaccination. The study dataset contains few convalescent patients and includes no early post-infection timepoints.

Viral peptide pool expansion of antigen-specific CD4+ T cells preceded sequencing in the ViraFEST assay. CD4+ T cells were isolated after about nine days of culture. People in the vaccine group had not been infected with SARS-CoV-2 before, and their nucleocapsid antibodies were negative. The source is a human donor who received a COVID-19 vaccine. The starting material was CD4+ T cells from PBMCs cultured with SARS-CoV-2 spike peptides, obtained before COVID-19 vaccination. The chain joins TRBV4-2 to TRBJ1-2; TRBD1 is a possible D gene (5 bases). The CDR3 is CASSQEGTENYGYTF. CDR3 in DNA: TGTGCCAGCAGCCAAGAAGGGACGGAAAACTATGGCTACACCTTC.